The 26 T cell receptor beta chains presented below share a single source sample, sequenced in a study of beta chain features in type 1 diabetes. Overall study results and limits: Significant though moderate, a shortening of TCRB CDR3s appeared in all four CD4+ subsets of Type 1 diabetes patients.

Expressed TCRB transcripts were sequenced after all isolated RNA was converted to cDNA. Sequencing was performed with immunoSEQ multiplex PCR; in TCRdb, only in-frame clones are kept and a portion is missing. Seen here are under 200,000 clones, around 8.4% observed once, and the top ten hold 0.45% to 0.55%. These TCRs are of unknown antigen specificity. What was sequenced was central memory CD4+ T cells from blood. The receptor source for this set is a woman aged 18-29 years with type 1 diabetes.

The chain links TRBV4-1 to TRBJ2-3; tentatively, D is TRBD2 (6 bases). This CDR3 is built from 13 residues. The germline CDR1 and CDR2 sequences are MGHRA and YSYEKL. V was clipped by 2 bases and J by 7 bases, with 10 bases between them. CDR3 amino acids: CASSQPGGNTQYF. In DNA form, the CDR3 reads TGCGCCAGCAGCCAACCCGGGGGAAATACGCAGTATTTT.

This clone was picked up a small number of times. The chain employs TRBV6-6 and TRBJ1-1; weak D call: TRBD1 (6 bases). Deletions cut 5 bases from V and 5 bases from J, with 9 bases between. This CDR3 has 12 residues. The germline gives CDR1 MNHNY, CDR2 SVGAGI (reference sequence). The CDR3 bases are TGTGCCAGCAGTAAGGGGGTTACTGAAGCTTTCTTT. This encodes CASSKGVTEAFF.

Comments on this clone: The junction departs from germline at one end; a sequencing error may be responsible. The chain is built from TRBV2 and TRBJ1-2, with 7 bases identical to TRBD1. Germline values: CDR1 SNHLY, CDR2 FYNNEI. There are 16 residues in the CDR3. DNA for the CDR3: TGCGCCCAGGCATCACAGGGGACCCCCTCTTCCGGCGGCTACACCTTC. This codes for CAQASQGTPSSGGYTF. The full variable domain, with the rest looked up from reference TRBV2 and TRBJ1-2, is EPEVTQTPSHQVTQMGQEVILRCVPISNHLYFYWYRQILGQKVEFLVSFYNNEISEKSEIFDDQFSVERPDGSNFTLKIRSTKLEDSAMYFCAQASQGTPSSGGYTFGSGTRLTVV.

This clone was counted only a few times. In DNA, the CDR3 is TGCGCCAGCAGTGACGGGGACAGTGAGCAGTTCTTC. Its translation is CASSDGDSEQFF. The rearrangement links TRBV5-1 to TRBJ2-1, with 7 bases aligning to TRBD1. CDR3 length: 12 residues. The trim removed 5 bases at V and 9 bases at J, leaving 5 bases unmatched. CDR1 and CDR2 (germline): SGHRS, YFSETQ.

The rearrangement links TRBV6-6 to TRBJ1-5; the D is unclear. The germline CDR1 and CDR2 sequences are MNHNY and SVGAGI (reference sequence). V was clipped by 2 bases and J by 3 bases, with 8 bases between them. The CDR3 spans 14 residues. CDR3 protein: CASSYKGVNQPQHF. The CDR3 nucleotides are TGTGCCAGCAGTTACAAGGGAGTCAATCAGCCCCAGCATTTT.

The chain uses TRBV28 and TRBJ1-2; no clear D gene. Germline V gene sequence: CDR1 MDHEN, CDR2 SYDVKM. The CDR3 runs to 12 residues. V dropped 7 bases and J dropped 7 bases, with 13 bases sitting between them. The CDR3 DNA is TGTGCCAGCAAGGCGGGTTCCTCTGGCTACACCTTC. It specifies CASKAGSSGYTF.

The chain combines TRBV7-2 with TRBJ1-4; D may be TRBD1 (5 bases). V was trimmed by 5 bases and J by 0 bases, leaving 10 bases between them. Germline values: CDR1 SGHTA, CDR2 FQGNSA. The CDR3 runs 15 residues. CDR3 nucleotides: TGTGCCAGCAGCGGGGGGGAGACAACTAATGAAAAACTGTTTTTT. This codes for CASSGGETTNEKLFF.

This clone appeared a few times. The chain joins TRBV14 to TRBJ1-1; D not certain. The CDR3 has 13 residues. Trimming shortened V by 3 bases and J by 11 bases, and 16 bases separated the two germline ends. Germline V gene lookup returns CDR1 SGHDN and CDR2 FVKESK. CDR3 amino acids: CASSQGAGERAFF. Here the CDR3 DNA reads TGTGCCAGCAGCCAGGGTGCCGGGGAGAGGGCTTTCTTT.

This clone was seen only a few times. At the DNA level, this CDR3 is encoded by other sequences in the same sample as well. The J gene is TRBJ1-2, the V gene TRBV6-5, with 7 bases matching TRBD1. This CDR3 region has 12 residues. The germline V gene encodes CDR1 MNHEY and CDR2 SVGAGI. Trimming cost V 4 bases and J 4 bases; bases outside gene matches: 0. CDR3 nucleotide sequence: TGTGCCAGCAGTTCAGGGGGCTATGGCTACACCTTC. Translated: CASSSGGYGYTF.

The table lists this clone with a few counts. The chain joins TRBV7-8 to TRBJ2-5; possibly TRBD1 for D (5 bases). CDR1 SGHVS and CDR2 FQNEAQ come from the germline V gene. V was pared by 5 bases and J by 4 bases, with 11 bases between. The length of the CDR3 is 13 residues. DNA for the CDR3: TGTGCCAGCAGCCTCGACAGTTTAGAGACCCAGTACTTC. It translates to CASSLDSLETQYF.

This clone came up a few times. The gene calls are TRBV5-4 and TRBJ2-7; 10 nucleotides agree with TRBD2. The CDR3 loop spans 15 amino acids. In germline, CDR1 is SGHNT, CDR2 YYREEE (reference sequence). V was pared by 1 base and J by 3 bases, with 4 bases of the junction left unmatched. CDR3 amino acids: CASSLKREGFYEQYF. CDR3 sequence (DNA): TGTGCCAGCAGCTTGAAGCGGGAGGGTTTCTACGAGCAGTACTTC.

This clone was seen a handful of times. The V call is TRBV20-1, the J call TRBJ1-2; D is perhaps TRBD1 (6 bases). V shed 6 bases and J shed 6 bases, with 11 bases lying between them. Per the germline V gene, CDR1 is DFQATT and CDR2 is SNEGSKA (reference sequence). This CDR3 is built from 11 residues. CDR3 loop: CSAWQGNGYTF. CDR3 coding DNA: TGCAGTGCCTGGCAGGGGAATGGCTACACCTTC.

The V gene is TRBV5-8, the J gene TRBJ2-3, with 8 bases aligning to TRBD2. Germline V gene data show CDR1 as SGHTS and CDR2 as YDEGEE. Trimming took 5 bases from V and 5 from J; bases not matched to a gene: 10. This CDR3 is 15 amino acids long. CDR3 DNA sequence: TGTGCCAGCAGACTTAGCGGGACCGGGGGAGATACGCAGTATTTT. Its protein is CASRLSGTGGDTQYF.

This clone was seen a handful of times. The chain uses TRBV4-3 and TRBJ2-5; D might be TRBD1 (6 bases). Per the germline V gene, CDR1 is LGHNA and CDR2 is YSLEER. Trimming took 0 bases from V and 5 from J, leaving 13 bases between them. The length of the CDR3 is 15 residues. The CDR3 DNA is TGCGCCAGCAGCCAAGATCACAGGGAGCGTGAGACCCAGTACTTC. Its protein is CASSQDHRERETQYF.

V gene TRBV28 combines with J gene TRBJ2-5, with D possibly TRBD2 on 5 matching bases. V was pared by 8 bases and J by 2 bases, with 15 bases between. The V gene's germline CDR1 is MDHEN and CDR2 SYDVKM. The CDR3 runs 14 residues. CDR3 residues: CASGGLTQQETQYF. The DNA for the CDR3 is TGTGCCAGCGGCGGGCTAACCCAGCAAGAGACCCAGTACTTC.

The J gene is TRBJ2-3, the V gene TRBV4-2, with 8 bases lining up with TRBD2. The CDR3 sequence is 14 residues long. Germline V lookup: CDR1 LGHNA, CDR2 YNFKEQ. V lost 5 bases, J lost 5 bases, and 6 bases stayed unmatched. This CDR3 is CASSVAGLGDTQYF. DNA of the CDR3: TGTGCCAGCAGCGTAGCGGGACTAGGAGATACGCAGTATTTT.

The gene calls are TRBV4-1 and TRBJ2-7, with D possibly being TRBD2 (6 bases). Trimming removed 1 base from V and 5 bases from J, with 15 bases in between. The CDR3 spans 15 residues. Looked up from germline, CDR1 is MGHRA and CDR2 is YSYEKL. The CDR3 DNA is TGCGCCAGCAGCCAAGTCGGACGGGAGCGGGACGAGCAGTACTTC. Its translation is CASSQVGRERDEQYF.

CDR3 nucleotides: TGTGCCAGCAGTGGACTAGAGTACTACGAGCAGTACTTC. Translated, it gives CASSGLEYYEQYF. The chain recombines TRBV7-2 with TRBJ2-7, with 7 bases lining up with TRBD2. The germline gives CDR1 SGHTA, CDR2 FQGNSA. The CDR3 runs to 13 residues. The junction had 5 bases not matched to a gene; V was cut back by 6 bases and J by 3 bases.

The chain is built from TRBV6-1 and TRBJ2-7; D perhaps matches TRBD2 (5 bases). The V end lost 8 bases, the J end lost 3 bases, and 8 bases lay between the germline ends. This CDR3 comprises 11 residues. Germline V lookup: CDR1 MNHNS, CDR2 SASEGT. The CDR3 reads CASGSGYEQYF. The CDR3 nucleotides are TGTGCCAGCGGGAGTGGCTACGAGCAGTACTTC.

This clone was observed a few times. The chain combines TRBV28 with TRBJ2-5; 12 bases agree with TRBD1. The CDR3 extends over 16 amino acids. With 7 bases clipped from V and 11 bases from J, the junction kept 17 bases outside the gene matches. CDR1 is MDHEN, CDR2 SYDVKM, per germline. The CDR3, as DNA: TGTGCCAGCACCTTAGACCCCGGGACAGGGGGCGTTTTTCAGTACTTC. Its translation: CASTLDPGTGGVFQYF.

The rearrangement uses TRBV11-2 and TRBJ2-1; TRBD2 matches 7 bases. With 6 bases clipped from V and 8 bases from J, the junction kept 13 bases outside the gene matches. Germline CDR1 reads SGHAT; CDR2 reads FQNNGV. The CDR3 contains 15 residues. The CDR3 is CASRSSNKRGDEQFF. The DNA of the CDR3 is TGTGCCAGCAGGTCGAGCAATAAGCGGGGCGATGAGCAGTTCTTC.

This clone was counted many times. The chain couples TRBV29-1 to TRBJ2-5; a weak D match, TRBD2 (6 bases). V was pared by 3 bases and J by 5 bases, with 19 bases between. The length of the CDR3 is 15 residues. Germline V gene lookup returns CDR1 SQVTM and CDR2 ANQGSEA. CDR3 residues: CSVEGPAVRGETQYF. The CDR3 DNA sequence: TGCAGCGTTGAGGGGCCAGCGGTACGGGGGGAGACCCAGTACTTC.

In its sample, this clone was seen a few times. The gene calls are TRBV7-2 and TRBJ1-3; 7 bases fit TRBD1. Looked up from germline, CDR1 is SGHTA and CDR2 is FQGNSA. The CDR3 is made up of 14 amino acids. V gave up 5 bases and J gave up 8 bases; unmatched junction bases: 9. CDR3 region: CASSRTGARDTIYF. The CDR3 coding sequence is TGTGCCAGCAGCAGGACAGGAGCCCGGGACACCATATATTTT.

This clone was counted between two and nine times. The chain combines TRBV7-3 with TRBJ1-1; D unclear. The CDR3 extends over 13 amino acids. Per germline, CDR1 SGHTA and CDR2 FQGTGA. Between the trimmed V and J ends, which lost 5 bases and 1 base, there was a span of 8 bases. The CDR3 reads CASSAGGNTEAFF. CDR3 nucleotide sequence: TGTGCCAGCAGCGCCGGTGGGAACACTGAAGCTTTCTTT.

The chain is built from TRBV5-8 and TRBJ2-3, with 7 bases fitting TRBD1. After removal of 4 bases from V and 2 bases from J, the junction contained 7 bases not matched to a gene. The CDR3 is made up of 15 amino acids. Per germline, CDR1 SGHTS and CDR2 YDEGEE. The CDR3 nucleotides are TGTGCCAGCAGCGTGACAGGGACCCCCACAGATACGCAGTATTTT. Translated: CASSVTGTPTDTQYF.

This clone was found a few times. This chain uses TRBV29-1 with TRBJ1-1; D is possibly TRBD1 (6 bases). Germline V gene sequence: CDR1 SQVTM, CDR2 ANQGSEA. Trimming took off 7 bases at V and 2 bases at J, with 14 bases between the two ends. The CDR3 covers 13 residues. CDR3 coding DNA: TGCAGCGCCAAGACAGGATCTAACACTGAAGCTTTCTTT. Protein sequence: CSAKTGSNTEAFF.